A selection of T cell receptor beta chains follows, all from one sample in a study of T cell responses to AZD1222 COVID-19 vaccine. Generated by immunoSEQ multiplex PCR, the TCRdb table keeps only in-frame clones and is missing some. This table has about 130,000 clones, approximately 91% appearing once. The specimen was peripheral blood, collected 28 days after the second AZD1222 dose. The source is an adult who received the AZD1222 COVID-19 vaccine. Each CDR3 is given with its conserved first and last residue. D genes are given only for firm matches. Size is stated for part of the rows, as once, few or many counts, or as a class when the clone is expanded.

V gene	D gene	clone size	J gene	CDR3 DNA	CDR3 protein
TRBV3-1/TRBV3-2	TRBD1	once	TRBJ1-1	TGTGCCAGCAGCCATACAGGGGGTGGCACTGAAGCTTTCTTT	CASSHTGGGTEAFF
TRBV9	TRBD2	few	TRBJ2-1	TGTGCCAGCAGCGTAGAGGCTAGCGGGAGCTACAATGAGCAGTTCTTC	CASSVEASGSYNEQFF
TRBV10-3	TRBD1	.	TRBJ1-1	TGTGCCATCAGGGGGACAGGGGACACTGAAGCTTTCTTT	CAIRGTGDTEAFF
TRBV15	.	.	TRBJ1-6	TGTGCCACCAGCAACGGACATACTTCACCCCTCCACTTT	CATSNGHTSPLHF
TRBV6-5	.	.	TRBJ1-1	TGTGCCAGCAGCTTTGGGGGGATGAACACTGAAGCTTTCTTT	CASSFGGMNTEAFF
TRBV6-5	TRBD1	.	TRBJ2-4	TGTGCCAGCAGTTACGACGCAGGGGGCCAAAACATTCAGTACTTC	CASSYDAGGQNIQYF
TRBV7-9	.	.	TRBJ1-1	TGTGCCAGCAGGGCGAGTCACACTGAAGCTTTCTTT	CASRASHTEAFF
TRBV4-2	.	.	TRBJ2-7	TGTGCCAGCAGCCAACCCCCAGGGGACGAGCAGTACTTC	CASSQPPGDEQYF
TRBV5-1	.	.	TRBJ1-1	TGCGCCAGCAGCTTTTCCCCCGGGAACACTGAAGCTTTCTTT	CASSFSPGNTEAFF
TRBV6-5	.	.	TRBJ1-4	TGTGCCAGCAGCCCGACAGGAGTTAATGAAAAACTGTTTTTT	CASSPTGVNEKLFF
TRBV27	.	.	TRBJ1-1	TGTGCCAGCAGCCCCCTTAGCAGCATGAACACTGAAGCTTTCTTT	CASSPLSSMNTEAFF
TRBV5-5	TRBD1	.	TRBJ1-4	TGTGCCAGCAGCTTGGATTTGGGACAGGGTAATGAAAAACTGTTTTTT	CASSLDLGQGNEKLFF
TRBV6-6	.	.	TRBJ1-5	TGTGCCAGCAGTCCGAACAGGGATAATCAGCCCCAGCATTTT	CASSPNRDNQPQHF
TRBV7-2	.	.	TRBJ1-4	TGTGCCAGCAGCCCGGGGGGCACACGAATCGGCGGAAAACTGTTTTTT	CASSPGGTRIGGKLFF
TRBV5-1	.	.	TRBJ2-5	TGCGCCAGCAGCCCGGACAACCAAGAGACCCAGTACTTC	CASSPDNQETQYF
TRBV5-6	.	.	TRBJ1-1	TGTGCCAGCAGCTTGGCTTACGCAGGTACTAACACTGAAGCTTTCTTT	CASSLAYAGTNTEAFF
TRBV12-3/TRBV12-4	.	.	TRBJ1-6	TGTGCCAGCAGTTGGACAGCCAATTCACCCCTCCACTTT	CASSWTANSPLHF
TRBV9	TRBD2	.	TRBJ2-5	TGTGCCAGCAGCGTAGCGGATAGCGGGGGGCAGGGAGAGACCCAGTACTTC	CASSVADSGGQGETQYF
TRBV10-3	.	once	TRBJ2-6	TGTGCCATCAGTGAGTTAGGGTCGTCTCAAAGCTCTGGGGCCAACGTCCTGACTTTC	CAISELGSSQSSGANVLTF
TRBV18	.	.	TRBJ1-2	TGTGCCAGCTCACCACGGTCTGGGCCCTATGGCTACACCTTC	CASSPRSGPYGYTF
TRBV19	TRBD1	.	TRBJ2-1	TGTGCCAGTAGTAACAGGGGGTACGATGAGCAGTTCTTC	CASSNRGYDEQFF
TRBV4-3	TRBD1	.	TRBJ2-7	TGCGCCAGCAGCCAAGATCCCGCCCGGACAGGGGCGGTGTACGAGCAGTACTTC	CASSQDPARTGAVYEQYF
TRBV9	TRBD2	once	TRBJ2-3	TGTGCCAGCAGCGTAGCTACTAGCGGGGGGCTCGGCGGTGGCACAGATACGCAGTATTTT	CASSVATSGGLGGGTDTQYF
TRBV7-9	TRBD2	.	TRBJ2-5	TGTGCCAGCAGCTCTAGCGGGAGTTCAGAGACCCAGTACTTC	CASSSSGSSETQYF
TRBV15	TRBD1	few	TRBJ1-3	TGTGCCACCAGCAGAGACCTTAGGGACAGAGCCTCTGGAAACACCATATATTTT	CATSRDLRDRASGNTIYF
TRBV14	.	.	TRBJ1-2	TGTGCCAGCAGTCCCGGAAGGAACTATGGCTACACCTTC	CASSPGRNYGYTF
TRBV2	.	.	TRBJ1-5	TGTGCCAGCAGTAGGGAGGAGTGGCTCCAGCATTTT	CASSREEWLQHF
TRBV19	TRBD1	.	TRBJ1-1	TGTGCCAGTAGTGTCAGGGGGTGGACTGAAGCTTTCTTT	CASSVRGWTEAFF
TRBV28	TRBD1	.	TRBJ1-2	TGTGCCAGCAGTTTATATGGGCCGAGACAGGGACATGGCTACACCTTC	CASSLYGPRQGHGYTF
TRBV18	TRBD1	.	TRBJ1-6	TGTGCCAGCTCACCCAGACAGGGGACAGAATCACCCCTCCACTTT	CASSPRQGTESPLHF
TRBV5-1	.	.	TRBJ2-5	TGCGCCAGCAGCTTGGAACTAGACCAAGAGACCCAGTACTTC	CASSLELDQETQYF
TRBV6-2/TRBV6-3	.	.	TRBJ2-5	TGTGCCAGCAGTTACCCAAAGCGGACAGTGGCTGAAGGGACCCAGTACTTC	CASSYPKRTVAEGTQYF
TRBV9	.	.	TRBJ2-1	TGTGCCAGCAGCGTGGGGAGCAGCTCCTACAATGAGCAGTTCTTC	CASSVGSSSYNEQFF
TRBV7-9	TRBD1	.	TRBJ2-5	TGTGCCAGCAGCCCCTACCCAGGACAGGGGGCAGAGACCCAGTACTTC	CASSPYPGQGAETQYF
TRBV5-1	.	.	TRBJ1-2	TGCGCCAGCAGCTCAGACGGGACATCTGACTACACCTTC	CASSSDGTSDYTF
TRBV28	TRBD1	.	TRBJ1-2	TGTGCCAGCATTGAGGGACAGCTAAACTATGGCTACACCTTC	CASIEGQLNYGYTF
TRBV9	.	.	TRBJ1-2	TGTGCCAGCAGCCTTGGGGGGCAGTATGGCTACACCTTC	CASSLGGQYGYTF
TRBV28	TRBD1	.	TRBJ1-6	TGTGCCAGCAGTTTGGGCGGGACAGAAAATTCACCCCTCCACTTT	CASSLGGTENSPLHF
TRBV6-5	.	.	TRBJ2-7	TGTGCCAGCAGTTACTCGCGCCAGGGAGTCTACGAGCAGTACTTC	CASSYSRQGVYEQYF
TRBV10-3	TRBD1	.	TRBJ2-3	TGTGCCATCAGACGCACGGGACAGGGGCCAGATACGCAGTATTTT	CAIRRTGQGPDTQYF